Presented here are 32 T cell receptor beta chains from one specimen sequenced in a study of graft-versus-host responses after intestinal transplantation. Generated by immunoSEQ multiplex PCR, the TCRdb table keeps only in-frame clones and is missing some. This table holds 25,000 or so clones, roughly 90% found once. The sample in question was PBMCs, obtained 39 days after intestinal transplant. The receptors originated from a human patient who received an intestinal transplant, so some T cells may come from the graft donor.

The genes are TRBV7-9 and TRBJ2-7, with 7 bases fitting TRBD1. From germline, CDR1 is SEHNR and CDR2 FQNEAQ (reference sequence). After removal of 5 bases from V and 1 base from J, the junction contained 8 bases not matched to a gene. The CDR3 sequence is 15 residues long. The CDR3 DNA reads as TGTGCCAGCAGCCCCGAGTGGACAGGATCCTACGAGCAGTACTTC. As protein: CASSPEWTGSYEQYF.

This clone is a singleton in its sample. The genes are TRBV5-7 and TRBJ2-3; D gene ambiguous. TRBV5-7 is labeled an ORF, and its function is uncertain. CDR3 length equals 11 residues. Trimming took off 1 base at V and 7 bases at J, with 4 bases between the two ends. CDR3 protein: CASSLKNTQYF. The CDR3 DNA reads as TGTGCCAGCAGCTTGAAGAATACGCAGTATTTT.

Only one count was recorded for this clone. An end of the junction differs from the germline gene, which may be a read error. The CDR3 here is CASNPESGNRERFF. The CDR3 region has the DNA TGCGCCAGCAACCCCGAAAGCGGGAATCGAGAGCGGTTCTTC. The chain uses TRBV4-3 and TRBJ2-1; TRBD2 matches at 7 bases. The CDR3 has 14 amino acids. Germline V gene data show CDR1 as LGHNA and CDR2 as YSLEER.

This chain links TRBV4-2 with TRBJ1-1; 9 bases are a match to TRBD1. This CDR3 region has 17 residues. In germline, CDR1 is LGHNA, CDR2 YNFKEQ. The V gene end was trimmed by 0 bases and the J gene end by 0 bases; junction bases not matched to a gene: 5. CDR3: CASSQDPGTGMNTEAFF. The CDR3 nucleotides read TGTGCCAGCAGCCAAGATCCCGGGACAGGGATGAACACTGAAGCTTTCTTT.

DNA for the CDR3: TGTGCCAGCACTATAGAGCGGGGTAGCTCCTACAATGAGCAGTTCTTC. Encoded protein: CASTIERGSSYNEQFF. The rearrangement joins TRBV28 to TRBJ2-1, with 7 bases identical to TRBD2. Germline-derived CDR1 and CDR2 are MDHEN and SYDVKM. The CDR3 is made up of 16 amino acids. V shed 7 bases, J shed 0 bases, and the junction held 9 bases outside the gene matches.

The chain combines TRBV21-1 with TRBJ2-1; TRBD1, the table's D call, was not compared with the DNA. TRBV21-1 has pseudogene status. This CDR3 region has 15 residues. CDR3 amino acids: CASSTPGQERNEQFF. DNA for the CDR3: TGTGCCAGCAGCACCCCAGGACAGGAGCGGAATGAGCAGTTCTTC.

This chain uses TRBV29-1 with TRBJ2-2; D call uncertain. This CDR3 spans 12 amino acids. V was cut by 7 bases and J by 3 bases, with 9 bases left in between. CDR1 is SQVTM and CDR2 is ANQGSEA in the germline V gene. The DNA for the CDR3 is TGCAGCGGGAGACTGTACACCGGGGAGCTGTTTTTT. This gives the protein CSGRLYTGELFF.

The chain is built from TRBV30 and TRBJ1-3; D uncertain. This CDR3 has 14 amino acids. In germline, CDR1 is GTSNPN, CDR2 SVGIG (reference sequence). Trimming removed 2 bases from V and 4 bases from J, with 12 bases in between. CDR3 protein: CAWSPGVAGNTIYF. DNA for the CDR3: TGTGCCTGGAGTCCCGGGGTCGCCGGAAACACCATATATTTT.

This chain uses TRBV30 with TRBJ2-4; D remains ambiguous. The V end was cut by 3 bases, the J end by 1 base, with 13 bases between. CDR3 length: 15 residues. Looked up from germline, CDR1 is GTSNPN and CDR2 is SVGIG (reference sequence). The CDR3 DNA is TGTGCCTGGAGGGACGGGTCCCTCGCCAAAAACATTCAGTACTTC. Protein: CAWRDGSLAKNIQYF.

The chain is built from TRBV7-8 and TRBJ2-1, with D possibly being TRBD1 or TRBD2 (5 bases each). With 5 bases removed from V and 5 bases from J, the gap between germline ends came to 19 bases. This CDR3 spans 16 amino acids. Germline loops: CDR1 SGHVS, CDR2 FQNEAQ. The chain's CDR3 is CASSPPVDLGDNEQFF. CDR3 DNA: TGTGCCAGCAGCCCCCCAGTAGATTTGGGGGACAATGAGCAGTTCTTC.

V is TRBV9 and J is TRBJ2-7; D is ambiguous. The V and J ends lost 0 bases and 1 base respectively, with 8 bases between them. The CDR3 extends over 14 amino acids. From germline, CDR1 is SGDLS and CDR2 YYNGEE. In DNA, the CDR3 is TGTGCCAGCAGCGTAGCCTCTAATTCCTACGAGCAGTACTTC. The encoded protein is CASSVASNSYEQYF.

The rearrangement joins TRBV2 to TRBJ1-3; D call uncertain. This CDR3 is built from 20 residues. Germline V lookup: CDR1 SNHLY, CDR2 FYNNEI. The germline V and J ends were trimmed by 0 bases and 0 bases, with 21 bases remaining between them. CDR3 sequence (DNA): TGTGCCAGCAGTGAAGCGCAGAGGAGTAGGGTGAGGCCCTCTGGAAACACCATATATTTT. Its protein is CASSEAQRSRVRPSGNTIYF.

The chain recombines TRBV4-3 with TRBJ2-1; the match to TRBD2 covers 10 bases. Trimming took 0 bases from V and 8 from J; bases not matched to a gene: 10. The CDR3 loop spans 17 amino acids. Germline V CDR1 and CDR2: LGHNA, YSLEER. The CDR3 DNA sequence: TGCGCCAGCAGCCAAGATCCCGCTAGCGGGAGATGGGATGAGCAGTTCTTC. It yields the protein CASSQDPASGRWDEQFF.

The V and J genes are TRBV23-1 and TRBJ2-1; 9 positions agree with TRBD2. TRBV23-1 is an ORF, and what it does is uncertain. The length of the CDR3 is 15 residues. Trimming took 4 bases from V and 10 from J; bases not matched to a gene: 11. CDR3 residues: CASSRTSDTTREQFF. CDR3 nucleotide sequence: TGCGCCAGCAGTCGGACTAGCGACACTACACGGGAGCAGTTCTTC.

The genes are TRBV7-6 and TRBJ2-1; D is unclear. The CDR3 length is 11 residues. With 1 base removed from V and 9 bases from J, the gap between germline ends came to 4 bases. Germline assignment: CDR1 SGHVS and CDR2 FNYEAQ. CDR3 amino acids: CASSLDGEQFF. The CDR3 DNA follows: TGTGCCAGCAGCTTAGATGGTGAGCAGTTCTTC.

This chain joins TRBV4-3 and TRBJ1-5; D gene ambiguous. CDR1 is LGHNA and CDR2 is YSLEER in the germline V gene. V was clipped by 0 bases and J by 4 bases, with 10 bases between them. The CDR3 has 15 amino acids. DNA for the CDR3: TGCGCCAGCAGCCAAGATGGGAGAATTAATCAGCCCCAGCATTTT. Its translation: CASSQDGRINQPQHF.

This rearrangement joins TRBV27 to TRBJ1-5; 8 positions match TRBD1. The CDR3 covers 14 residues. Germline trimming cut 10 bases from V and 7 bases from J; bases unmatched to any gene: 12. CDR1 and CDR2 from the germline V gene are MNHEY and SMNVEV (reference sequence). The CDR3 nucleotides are TGTGCCACCTCGCCCCAGGGGGCAGGGCAGCCCCAGCATTTT. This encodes CATSPQGAGQPQHF.

This chain's CDR3 is CASSLSGSSYNEQFF. The CDR3 DNA reads as TGTGCCAGTAGCCTTAGCGGAAGCTCCTACAATGAGCAGTTCTTC. The chain is built from TRBV19 and TRBJ2-1; D is possibly TRBD2 (6 bases). V was cut by 6 bases and J by 0 bases, with 12 bases left in between. The CDR3 contains 15 residues. Germline-derived CDR1 and CDR2 are LNHDA and SQIVND (reference sequence).

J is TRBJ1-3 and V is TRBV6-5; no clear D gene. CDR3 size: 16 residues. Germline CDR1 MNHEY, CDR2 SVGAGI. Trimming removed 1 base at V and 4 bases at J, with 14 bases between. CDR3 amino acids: CASSYLDGGSGNTIYF. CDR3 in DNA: TGTGCCAGCAGTTACTTGGACGGCGGGTCCGGAAACACCATATATTTT.

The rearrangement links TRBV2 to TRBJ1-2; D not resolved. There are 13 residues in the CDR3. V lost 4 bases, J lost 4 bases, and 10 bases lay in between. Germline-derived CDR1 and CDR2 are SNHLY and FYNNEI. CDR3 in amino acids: CASSASPFYGYTF. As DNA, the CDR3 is TGTGCCAGCAGTGCATCCCCATTCTATGGCTACACCTTC. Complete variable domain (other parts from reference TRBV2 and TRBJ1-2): EPEVTQTPSHQVTQMGQEVILRCVPISNHLYFYWYRQILGQKVEFLVSFYNNEISEKSEIFDDQFSVERPDGSNFTLKIRSTKLEDSAMYFCASSASPFYGYTFGSGTRLTVV.

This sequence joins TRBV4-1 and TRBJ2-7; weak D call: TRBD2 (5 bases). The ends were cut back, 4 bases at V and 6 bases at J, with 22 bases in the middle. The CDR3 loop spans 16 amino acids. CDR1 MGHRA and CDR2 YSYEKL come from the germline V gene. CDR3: CASSPRTWRWESEQYF. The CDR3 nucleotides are TGCGCCAGCAGCCCAAGGACCTGGAGGTGGGAATCCGAGCAGTACTTC.

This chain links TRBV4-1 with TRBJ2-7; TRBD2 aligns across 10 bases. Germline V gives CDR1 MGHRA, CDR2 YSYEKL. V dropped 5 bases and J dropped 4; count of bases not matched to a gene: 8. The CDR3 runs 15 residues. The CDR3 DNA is TGCGCCAGCAGCGTCCGAGCGGGAGGGATATACGAGCAGTACTTC. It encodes CASSVRAGGIYEQYF.

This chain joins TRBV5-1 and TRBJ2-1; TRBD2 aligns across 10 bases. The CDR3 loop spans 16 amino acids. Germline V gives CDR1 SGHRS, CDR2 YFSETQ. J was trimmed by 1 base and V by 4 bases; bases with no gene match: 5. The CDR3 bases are TGCGCCAGCAGCACCCCACTAGCGGGGTCCTACAATGAGCAGTTCTTC. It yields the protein CASSTPLAGSYNEQFF.

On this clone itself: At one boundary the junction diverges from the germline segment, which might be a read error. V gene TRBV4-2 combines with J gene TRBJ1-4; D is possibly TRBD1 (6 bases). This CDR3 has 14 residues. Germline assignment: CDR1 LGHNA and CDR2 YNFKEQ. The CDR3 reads CAGSQDAAGEELFF. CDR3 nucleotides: TGTGCCGGCAGCCAAGACGCGGCAGGGGAGGAACTGTTTTTT.

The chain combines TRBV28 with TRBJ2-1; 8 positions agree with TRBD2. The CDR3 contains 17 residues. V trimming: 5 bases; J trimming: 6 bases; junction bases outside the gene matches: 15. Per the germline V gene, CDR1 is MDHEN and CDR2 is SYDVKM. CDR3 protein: CASSLPLGRALGNEQFF. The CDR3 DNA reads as TGTGCCAGCAGTCTCCCACTCGGGAGGGCCCTGGGCAATGAGCAGTTCTTC. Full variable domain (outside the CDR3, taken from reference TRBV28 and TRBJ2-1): DVKVTQSSRYLVKRTGEKVFLECVQDMDHENMFWYRQDPGLGLRLIYFSYDVKMKEKGDIPEGYSVSREKKERFSLILESASTNQTSMYLCASSLPLGRALGNEQFFGPGTRLTVL.

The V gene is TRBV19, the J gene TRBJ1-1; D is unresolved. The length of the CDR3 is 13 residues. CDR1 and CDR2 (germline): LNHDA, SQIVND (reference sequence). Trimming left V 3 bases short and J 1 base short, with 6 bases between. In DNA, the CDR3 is TGTGCCAGTAGTATGGAGCCGAACACTGAAGCTTTCTTT. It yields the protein CASSMEPNTEAFF. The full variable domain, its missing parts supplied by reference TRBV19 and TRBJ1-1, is DGGITQSPKYLFRKEGQNVTLSCEQNLNHDAMYWYRQDPGQGLRLIYYSQIVNDFQKGDIAEGYSVSREKKESFPLTVTSAQKNPTAFYLCASSMEPNTEAFFGQGTRLTVV.

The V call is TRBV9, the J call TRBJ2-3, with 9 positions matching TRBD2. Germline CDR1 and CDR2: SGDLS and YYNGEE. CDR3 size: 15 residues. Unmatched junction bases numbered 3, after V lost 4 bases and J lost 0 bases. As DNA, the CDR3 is TGTGCCAGCAGCCTAGCGGGGCTAAGCACAGATACGCAGTATTTT. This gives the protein CASSLAGLSTDTQYF.

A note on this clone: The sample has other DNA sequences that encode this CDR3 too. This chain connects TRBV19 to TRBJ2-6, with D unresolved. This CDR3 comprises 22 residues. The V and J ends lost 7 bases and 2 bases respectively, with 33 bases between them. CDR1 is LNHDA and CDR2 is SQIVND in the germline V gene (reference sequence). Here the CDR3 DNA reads TGTGCCAGTAATCCTACCGCCACACGTGGGGATGCCCCGACCCCTGGGGCCAACGTCCTGACTTTC. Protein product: CASNPTATRGDAPTPGANVLTF.

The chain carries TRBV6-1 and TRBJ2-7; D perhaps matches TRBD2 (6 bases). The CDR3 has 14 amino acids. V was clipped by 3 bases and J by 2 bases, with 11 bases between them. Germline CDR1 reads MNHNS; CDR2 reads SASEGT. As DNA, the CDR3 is TGTGCCAGCAGTGAGAGGAGGGAGCCCTACGAGCAGTACTTC. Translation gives CASSERREPYEQYF.

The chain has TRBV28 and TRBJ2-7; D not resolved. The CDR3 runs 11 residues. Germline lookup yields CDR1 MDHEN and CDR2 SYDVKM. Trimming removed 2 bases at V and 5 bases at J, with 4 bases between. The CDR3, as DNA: TGTGCCAGCAGTTTAGGAAACGAGCAGTACTTC. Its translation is CASSLGNEQYF.

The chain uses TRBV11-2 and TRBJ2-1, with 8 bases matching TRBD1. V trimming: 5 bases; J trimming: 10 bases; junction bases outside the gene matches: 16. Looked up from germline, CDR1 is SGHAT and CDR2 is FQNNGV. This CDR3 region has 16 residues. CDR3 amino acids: CASSGSQGVMGHEQFF. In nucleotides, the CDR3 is TGTGCCAGCAGCGGGTCACAGGGGGTCATGGGCCACGAGCAGTTCTTC.

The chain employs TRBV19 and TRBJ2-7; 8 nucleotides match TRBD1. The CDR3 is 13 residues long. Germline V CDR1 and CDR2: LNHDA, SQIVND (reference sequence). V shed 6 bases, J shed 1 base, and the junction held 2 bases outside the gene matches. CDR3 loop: CASSDRGSYEQYF. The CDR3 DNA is TGTGCCAGTAGCGACAGGGGATCCTACGAGCAGTACTTC.